A selection of T cell receptor beta chains follows, all from one sample in a study of shared clonotypes between healthy human individuals. TCRdb's table, derived via immunoSEQ multiplex PCR, lists solely in-frame clones and lacks some. This sample has around 2,000,000 clones, with about 93% found just once. Material for sequencing was naive CD8+ T cells from PBMCs. The receptors come from a man younger than 35 in good health. Some clones in this sample may be carry-over from other donors' samples. CDR3s include the opening cysteine and the closing phenylalanine or tryptophan. A D gene is named only where the DNA matches it firmly. Only part of the rows carry a size: once, few, many, or a class if the clone is expanded.

D	V	J	size	DNA	CDR3
NA	TRBV6-1	TRBJ2-7	NA	TGTGCCAGCAATGGGCCCGAGCAGTACTTC	CASNGPEQYF
NA	TRBV10-2	TRBJ1-5	NA	TGCGCCAGCTCCCCCAAGGGGTATCATCAGCCCCAGCATTTT	CASSPKGYHQPQHF
NA	TRBV18	TRBJ2-7	NA	TGTGCCAGCTCACCACCGGGCGGGATAGGTTACGAGCAGTACTTC	CASSPPGGIGYEQYF
TRBD2	TRBV28	TRBJ2-1	NA	TGTGCCAGCAGTCCCGATAGCGGGGGCTACAATGAGCAGTTCTTC	CASSPDSGGYNEQFF
NA	TRBV10-3	TRBJ1-5	few	TGTGCCATCAGTGAGTCTGACCAGCCCCAGCATTTT	CAISESDQPQHF
NA	TRBV7-6	TRBJ2-1	NA	TGTGCCAGCAGCTCCCCTCTCTACGGCAGCTCCTACAATGAGCAGTTCTTC	CASSSPLYGSSYNEQFF
TRBD1	TRBV28	TRBJ1-1	once	TGTGCCAGCAGTTTATTTGGGGACAGTTTGGGACTAGGAGCTTTCTTT	CASSLFGDSLGLGAFF
NA	TRBV7-2	TRBJ1-1	NA	TGTGCCAGCAGCTTAGCATCAACCAGGGTCACTGAAGCTTTCTTT	CASSLASTRVTEAFF
NA	TRBV7-9	TRBJ1-1	NA	TGTGCCAGCAGCTTAGTTGCAGTCCAAAGCTCGAACACTGAAGCTTTCTTT	CASSLVAVQSSNTEAFF
NA	TRBV28	TRBJ1-5	NA	TGTGCCAGCAGTTGGTCCCGCGTTGGAGGGGGAGACCAGCCCCAGCATTTT	CASSWSRVGGGDQPQHF
NA	TRBV10-3	TRBJ1-1	NA	TGTGCCATCAGGAACCCTTTTGGACAAATGAACACTGAAGCTTTCTTT	CAIRNPFGQMNTEAFF
NA	TRBV7-6	TRBJ2-5	NA	TGTGCCAGCAGCTTATTCAGCGGGCTCCAAGAGACCCAGTACTTC	CASSLFSGLQETQYF
TRBD1	TRBV29-1	TRBJ2-2	NA	TGCAGCGTTGTTGGGACAGGGGTTTCCGGGGAGCTGTTTTTT	CSVVGTGVSGELFF
TRBD1	TRBV19	TRBJ2-1	NA	TGTGCCAGCCGGAGGGACAGGTCCGTTCTCAATGAGCAGTTCTTC	CASRRDRSVLNEQFF
NA	TRBV27	TRBJ1-5	NA	TGTGCCAGCAGTTTAGGGGCCTCCCTTAGCAATCAGCCCCAGCATTTT	CASSLGASLSNQPQHF
TRBD1	TRBV27	TRBJ2-7	NA	TGTGCCAGCAGTGCAGGGGACAGGGGGGCCTACGAGCAGTACTTC	CASSAGDRGAYEQYF
NA	TRBV6-5	TRBJ1-1	NA	TGTGCCAGCAGTTACTCGGGCGGTACTGAAGCTTTCTTT	CASSYSGGTEAFF
TRBD1	TRBV29-1	TRBJ2-2	NA	TGCAGCGTCCGACAGGGGCAAACCGGGGAGCTGTTTTTT	CSVRQGQTGELFF
TRBD2	TRBV9	TRBJ2-3	NA	TGTGCCAGCAGCCCAAGACTAGCGGGAGGGCCCTCGGATACGCAGTATTTT	CASSPRLAGGPSDTQYF
NA	TRBV19	TRBJ2-7	once	TGTGCCAGTAGTAACGGGAAGTTCGAGCAGTACTTC	CASSNGKFEQYF
NA	TRBV7-6	TRBJ2-1	NA	TGTGCCAGCAGCTTAACGCCGGGGAATGAGCAGTTCTTC	CASSLTPGNEQFF
NA	TRBV15	TRBJ1-5	few	TGTGCCACCAGCAGAGTGCCAGACTATAGCAATCAGCCCCAGCATTTT	CATSRVPDYSNQPQHF
TRBD2	TRBV5-6	TRBJ2-1	NA	TGTGCCAGCAGCTTGATGTCCCTAGCGGGACCGTATGAGCAGTTCTTC	CASSLMSLAGPYEQFF
NA	TRBV7-9	TRBJ1-3	NA	TGTGCCAGCAGCTTAGCGTCTCGCTACTCTGGAAACACCATATATTTT	CASSLASRYSGNTIYF
TRBD2	TRBV9	TRBJ2-2	NA	TGTGCCAGCAGCGCCCCCCAGCGGGAGGAGAACACCGGGGAGCTGTTTTTT	CASSAPQREENTGELFF
NA	TRBV4-3	TRBJ2-5	NA	TGCGCCAGCAGCCCCGCGAGGGAAGAGACCCAGTACTTC	CASSPAREETQYF
NA	TRBV2	TRBJ1-4	NA	TGTGCCAGCGGCGGGGGGGGCGCGGATGAAAAACTGTTTTTT	CASGGGGADEKLFF
NA	TRBV5-1	TRBJ2-1	NA	TGCGCCAGCAGCTACCCAATGGAGGGACTGACTACCGAGCAGTTCTTC	CASSYPMEGLTTEQFF
NA	TRBV9	TRBJ2-3	NA	TGTGCCAGCAGCGCCGAAGGACCGTGGGGGGCAGATACGCAGTATTTT	CASSAEGPWGADTQYF
NA	TRBV10-3	TRBJ1-2	NA	TGTGCCATCAGTGAGTCGGGTGGCTACACCTTC	CAISESGGYTF
TRBD2	TRBV7-9	TRBJ2-1	NA	TGTGCCAGCAGCCCCGCCCGGCTAGCGGGTTCCTACAATGAGCAGTTCTTC	CASSPARLAGSYNEQFF
NA	TRBV7-9	TRBJ1-5	NA	TGTGCCAGCAGCCTATCAGGGGATCAGCCCCAGCATTTT	CASSLSGDQPQHF
NA	TRBV27	TRBJ2-7	NA	TGTGCCAGCAGTTTACCCCCGGGGGCGGGCCTCCGCCAGCAGTACTTC	CASSLPPGAGLRQQYF
TRBD1	TRBV5-1	TRBJ2-7	NA	TGCGCCAGCGGCCCGACAGGGGCGACCTACGAGCAGTACTTC	CASGPTGATYEQYF
TRBD1	TRBV7-8	TRBJ2-2	NA	TGTGCCAGCAGCCGTCGGACAGGAATCAACACCGGGGAGCTGTTTTTT	CASSRRTGINTGELFF
NA	TRBV5-1	TRBJ1-4	NA	TGCGCCAGCAGCTCTACAGGGATTAATGAAAAACTGTTTTTT	CASSSTGINEKLFF
TRBD2	TRBV28	TRBJ2-7	NA	TGTGCCAGCAGTTTGCAGGGCGGGGGATACGAGCAGTACTTC	CASSLQGGGYEQYF
NA	TRBV30	TRBJ2-1	NA	TGTGCCTGGAGTCAACTAGTATACCGTGAGCAGTTCTTC	CAWSQLVYREQFF
NA	TRBV5-1	TRBJ1-1	once	TGCGCCAGCAGCTTGGATGGCGCTACTGGAACTGAAGCTTTCTTT	CASSLDGATGTEAFF
NA	TRBV11-2	TRBJ2-3	NA	TGTGCCAGCTTAAGGGGGTCAGATACGCAGTATTTT	CASLRGSDTQYF
TRBD1	TRBV7-6	TRBJ1-2	once	TGTGCCAGCAGCTTCGGACAGGGGCTAACTAACTATGGCTACACCTTC	CASSFGQGLTNYGYTF
TRBD2	TRBV19	TRBJ2-5	NA	TGTGCCAGTAGTACGGAGCCGGGACTAGCGGGAGAAGAGTGGGAGACCCAGTACTTC	CASSTEPGLAGEEWETQYF
NA	TRBV7-9	TRBJ2-1	NA	TGTGCCAGCAGCTCCTCTGAACTAGCCCCACCCTACAATGAGCAGTTCTTC	CASSSSELAPPYNEQFF
TRBD1	TRBV7-9	TRBJ2-7	NA	TGTGCCAGCAGAAAGGGACAGGGGTTCGGGGAGCAGTACTTC	CASRKGQGFGEQYF
NA	TRBV27	TRBJ1-1	NA	TGTGCCAGCAGTCCCACGGGGGGAACGAACACTGAAGCTTTCTTT	CASSPTGGTNTEAFF
TRBD2	TRBV10-3	TRBJ2-1	NA	TGTGCCATCGGATCTAGCGGCTACAATGAGCAGTTCTTC	CAIGSSGYNEQFF
TRBD1	TRBV4-1	TRBJ1-2	NA	TGCGCCAGCAGCCCCTATCCCGGGACAGACACTAACTATGGCTACACCTTC	CASSPYPGTDTNYGYTF
NA	TRBV11-2	TRBJ1-1	NA	TGTGCCAGCAGCTTACTTAGGCTTAATCTTATGAACACTGAAGCTTTCTTT	CASSLLRLNLMNTEAFF
TRBD2	TRBV10-3	TRBJ2-1	NA	TGTGCCATCAGTGTAGCTAGCGGCTCCTACAATGAGCAGTTCTTC	CAISVASGSYNEQFF
TRBD2	TRBV28	TRBJ2-7	once	TGTGCCAGCACGCTAGCGGGGGAGGAGCAGTACTTC	CASTLAGEEQYF
NA	TRBV4-2	TRBJ2-5	NA	TGTGCCAGCAGCCAAGAGCAGGAGACCCAGTACTTC	CASSQEQETQYF
NA	TRBV11-2	TRBJ2-3	NA	TGTGCCAGCAGCGCACCAAGGGTCGCAGAATTGTATTTT	CASSAPRVAELYF
NA	TRBV4-1	TRBJ2-7	NA	TGCGCCAGCAGCCAAGAGCGTTGGTACGAGCAGTACTTC	CASSQERWYEQYF
NA	TRBV12-1	TRBJ2-3	NA	TGTGCCAGCAGCCCCTACGGGCAGGGCACAGATACGCAGTATTTT	CASSPYGQGTDTQYF
NA	TRBV30	TRBJ1-1	NA	TGTGCCTGGGAATCACAACCGAACACTGAAGCTTTCTTT	CAWESQPNTEAFF